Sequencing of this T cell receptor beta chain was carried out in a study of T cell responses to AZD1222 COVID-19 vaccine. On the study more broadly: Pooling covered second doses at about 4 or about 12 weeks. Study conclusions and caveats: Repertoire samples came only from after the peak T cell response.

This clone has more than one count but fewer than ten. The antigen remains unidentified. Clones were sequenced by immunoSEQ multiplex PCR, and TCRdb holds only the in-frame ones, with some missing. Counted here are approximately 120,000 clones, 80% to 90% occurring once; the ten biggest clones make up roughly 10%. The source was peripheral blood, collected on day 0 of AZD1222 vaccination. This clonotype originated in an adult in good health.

CDR3 region: CASSQARGTEQYF. The DNA of the CDR3 is TGCGCCAGCAGCCAAGCGAGAGGGACCGAGCAGTACTTC. The chain combines TRBV4-1 with TRBJ2-7; D possibly uses TRBD1 or TRBD2 (5 bases each). With 1 base removed from V and 6 bases from J, the gap between germline ends came to 10 bases. Per the germline V gene, CDR1 is MGHRA and CDR2 is YSYEKL. The CDR3 has 13 amino acids.